A single T cell receptor beta chain is shown here with its context. Regions amplified from RNA transcripts were the TCR beta CDR3 regions. First-round RT-PCR of the TCR CDR3 relied on the HTBI primer set. TCRdb re-called the multiplex PCR reads with MiXCR, one entry per CDR3 protein. The table has 700,000 to 850,000 distinct CDR3 sequences, roughly a third seen once; the top ten hold around 29%. The CDR3 is 16 residues long. Per the germline V gene, CDR1 is MNHNS and CDR2 is SASEGT. After removal of 5 bases from V and 5 bases from J, the junction contained 8 bases not matched to a gene. The data originate from a study of T cells in Graves' hyperthyroidism and ophthalmopathy. The hyperthyroidism patients had all been newly diagnosed, and their disease duration was under 2 months. Their ages ranged from 18 to 65 years.

Sequencing input: blood. The TCR sequence derives from a woman aged 40 to 50 with Graves' hyperthyroidism. J is TRBJ2-5 and V is TRBV6-1; 13 nucleotides match TRBD2. CDR3 nucleotides: TGTGCCAGCAGTTACTCTGGACTAGCGGGAGCGGAGACCCAGTACTTC. It yields the protein CASSYSGLAGAETQYF.